What follows is one T cell receptor beta chain and its context. Its cognate antigen is unknown. Each donor who had ophthalmopathy showed moderate-to-severe activity, a CAS of ≥3, a NOSPECS of ≥4, and a duration under 3 months. No donor had other autoimmune disease, uncontrolled infection, pregnancy or lactation. The data derive from a study of Graves' ophthalmopathy and Graves' hyperthyroidism. TCR beta CDR3 amplification used RNA transcripts. Second-round multiplex PCR followed a first-round RT-PCR using HTBI primers. TCRdb reanalysed the multiplex PCR reads using MiXCR and keeps one entry per CDR3 protein. The table has some 400,000 distinct CDR3 sequences, around 20% seen once. Study outcomes and limitations: Ophthalmopathy was separated from stable hyperthyroidism by a 13-signature model with 87.88% sensitivity and around 81% specificity. Most thyroid clonotypes expanded beyond 0.001 frequency were also found in blood.

V dropped 2 bases and J dropped 0; count of bases not matched to a gene: 6. The CDR3 consists of 17 residues. The germline V gene has CDR1 SGHTA and CDR2 FQGNSA. The source is a woman aged 18-30 years with Graves' ophthalmopathy. The rearrangement uses TRBV7-2 and TRBJ2-7; TRBD2 matches 11 bases. Sample: peripheral blood. The DNA of the CDR3 is TGTGCCAGCAGCTTACGCCCCGGGACTAGCGGCTCCTACGAGCAGTACTTC. Its translation: CASSLRPGTSGSYEQYF.